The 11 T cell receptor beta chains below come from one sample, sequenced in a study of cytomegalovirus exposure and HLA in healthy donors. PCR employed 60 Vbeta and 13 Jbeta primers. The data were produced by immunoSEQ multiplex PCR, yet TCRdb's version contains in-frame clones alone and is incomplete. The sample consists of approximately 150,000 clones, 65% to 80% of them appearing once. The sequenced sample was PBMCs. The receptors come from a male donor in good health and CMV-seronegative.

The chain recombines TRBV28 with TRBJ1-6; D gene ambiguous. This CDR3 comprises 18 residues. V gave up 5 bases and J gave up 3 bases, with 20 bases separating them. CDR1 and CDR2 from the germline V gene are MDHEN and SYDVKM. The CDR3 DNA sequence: TGTGCCAGCAGTGTGTCTTTTTCAGGTCTCGGCTATAATTCACCCCTCCACTTT. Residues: CASSVSFSGLGYNSPLHF.

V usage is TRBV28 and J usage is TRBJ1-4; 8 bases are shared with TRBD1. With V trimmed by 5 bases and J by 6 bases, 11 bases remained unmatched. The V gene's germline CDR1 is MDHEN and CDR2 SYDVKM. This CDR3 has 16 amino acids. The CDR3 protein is CASSATRGRSDEKLFF. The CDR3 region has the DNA TGTGCCAGCAGTGCAACCAGGGGGCGGTCCGATGAAAAACTGTTTTTT. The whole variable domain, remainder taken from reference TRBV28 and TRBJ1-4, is DVKVTQSSRYLVKRTGEKVFLECVQDMDHENMFWYRQDPGLGLRLIYFSYDVKMKEKGDIPEGYSVSREKKERFSLILESASTNQTSMYLCASSATRGRSDEKLFFGSGTQLSVL.

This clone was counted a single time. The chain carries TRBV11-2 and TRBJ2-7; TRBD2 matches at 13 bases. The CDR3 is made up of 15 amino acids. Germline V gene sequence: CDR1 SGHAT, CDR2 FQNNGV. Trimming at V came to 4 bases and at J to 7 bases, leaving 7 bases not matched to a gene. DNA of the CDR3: TGTGCCAGCAGCTCCCCGACTAGCGGGAGGTGGGAGCAGTACTTC. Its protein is CASSSPTSGRWEQYF. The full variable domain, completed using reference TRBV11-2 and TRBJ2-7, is EAGVAQSPRYKIIEKRQSVAFWCNPISGHATLYWYQQILGQGPKLLIQFQNNGVVDDSQLPKDRFSAERLKGVDSTLKIQPAKLEDSAVYLCASSSPTSGRWEQYFGPGTRLTVT.

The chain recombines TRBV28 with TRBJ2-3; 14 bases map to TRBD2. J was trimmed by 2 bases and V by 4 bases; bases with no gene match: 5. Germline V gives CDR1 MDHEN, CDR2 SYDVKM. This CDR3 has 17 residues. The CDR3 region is CASSYRLAGGLTDTQYF. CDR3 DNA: TGTGCCAGCAGTTACAGACTAGCGGGAGGGCTCACAGATACGCAGTATTTT.

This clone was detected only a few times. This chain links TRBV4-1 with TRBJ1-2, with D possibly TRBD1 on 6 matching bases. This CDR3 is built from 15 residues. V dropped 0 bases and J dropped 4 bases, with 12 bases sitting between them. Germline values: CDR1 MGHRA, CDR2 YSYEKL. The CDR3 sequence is CASSQDGGTFYGYTF. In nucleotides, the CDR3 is TGCGCCAGCAGCCAAGATGGGGGCACCTTCTATGGCTACACCTTC.

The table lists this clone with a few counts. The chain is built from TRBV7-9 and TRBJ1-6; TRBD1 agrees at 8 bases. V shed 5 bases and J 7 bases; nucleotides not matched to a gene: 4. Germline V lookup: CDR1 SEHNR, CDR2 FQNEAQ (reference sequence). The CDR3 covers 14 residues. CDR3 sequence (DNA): TGTGCCAGCAGCGTACAGGGGGAGAATTCACCCCTCCACTTT. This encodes CASSVQGENSPLHF.

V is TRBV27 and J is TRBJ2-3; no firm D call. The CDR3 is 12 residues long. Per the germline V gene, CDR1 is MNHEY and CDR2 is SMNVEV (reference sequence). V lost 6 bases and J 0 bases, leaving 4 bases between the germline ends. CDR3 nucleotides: TGTGCCAGCAGCCCTAGCACAGATACGCAGTATTTT. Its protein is CASSPSTDTQYF.

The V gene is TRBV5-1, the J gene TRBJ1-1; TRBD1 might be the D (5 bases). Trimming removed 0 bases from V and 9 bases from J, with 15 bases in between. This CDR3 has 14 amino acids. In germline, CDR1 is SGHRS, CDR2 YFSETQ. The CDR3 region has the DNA TGCGCCAGCAGCTTGGATATTTCGGGGACTCAAGCTTTCTTT. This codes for CASSLDISGTQAFF.

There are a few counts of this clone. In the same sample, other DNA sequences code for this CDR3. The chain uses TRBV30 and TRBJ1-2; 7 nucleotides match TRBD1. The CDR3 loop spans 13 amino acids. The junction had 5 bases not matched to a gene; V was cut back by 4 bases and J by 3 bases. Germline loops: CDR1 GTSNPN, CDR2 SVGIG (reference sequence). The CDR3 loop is CAWNRGFDYGYTF. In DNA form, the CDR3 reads TGTGCCTGGAACAGGGGTTTCGACTATGGCTACACCTTC.

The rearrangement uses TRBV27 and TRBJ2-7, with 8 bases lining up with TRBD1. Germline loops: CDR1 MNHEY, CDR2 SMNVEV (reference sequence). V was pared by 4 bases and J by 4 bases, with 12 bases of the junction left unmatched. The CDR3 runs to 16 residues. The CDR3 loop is CASSSSRDRSIYEQYF. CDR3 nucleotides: TGTGCCAGCAGTTCATCCCGGGACAGGTCAATTTACGAGCAGTACTTC.

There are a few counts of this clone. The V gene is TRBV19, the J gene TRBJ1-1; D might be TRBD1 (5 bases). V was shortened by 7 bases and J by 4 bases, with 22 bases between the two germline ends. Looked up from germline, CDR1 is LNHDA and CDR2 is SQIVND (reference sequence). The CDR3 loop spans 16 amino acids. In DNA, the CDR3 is TGTGCCAGTATTTGGAGTTCTCCCACGGACACCACTGAAGCTTTCTTT. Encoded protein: CASIWSSPTDTTEAFF.